This T cell receptor beta chain was sequenced for a study of tumor-infiltrating lymphocytes in primary liver carcinoma. Overall study context: Through surgical resection, the patients' primary liver carcinoma was treated. General study findings and limits: Blood had a significantly lower top-250-clone fraction than tumors did (p = 0.039). Tumor-adjacent and tumor-blood pairs shared a smaller degree of overlap than tumor region pairs.

This clonotype was recorded many times. Its target is not known. Losses at the gene ends were 5 bases for V and 4 bases for J; bases not matched to a gene: 4. This CDR3 contains 14 residues. A primer matching the constant region was used to make TCR beta cDNA from approximately 500 ng of total RNA. Three nested multiplex PCR rounds, a slightly modified ARM-PCR, produced the libraries for TCR beta. Two initial PCR rounds of ten to eleven cycles each paired TRBV1-TRBV30 forward primers with a C-beta reverse primer. TCRdb re-analysed the multiplex PCR reads in MiXCR, keeping a single row per CDR3 protein. The sample records around 330,000 distinct CDR3 sequences, around three fifths being singletons. In addition to blood RNA drawn from unsorted whole blood, germline DNA was extracted.

V gene TRBV12-3 or TRBV12-4 combines with J gene TRBJ2-1; TRBD2 matches at 8 bases. The receptor was isolated from a man aged 35 to 55 with primary liver carcinoma and hepatitis B virus infection. Sequencing was carried out using peripheral blood. The CDR3 DNA reads as TGTGCCAGCAGTCGGGAGGGAGTATACAATGAGCAGTTCTTC. Protein product: CASSREGVYNEQFF.